This record concerns one T cell receptor beta chain sequence. No antigen is known for it. Base quality data are lacking; no much larger clone is found one base away. Including cysteine and phenylalanine, the CDR3 has 17 amino acids. The read is trimmed to its CDR3 DNA, 51 bases read in frame from base 1. The germline V gene gives CDR1 as MGHDK and CDR2 as SYGVNS. From V the trimming removes 1 base and from J it removes 7 bases, while the gene matches leave 10 bases of the junction unaccounted for. For sequencing of the TCRbeta CDR3 region, genomic DNA was extracted from the sorted cells. The immunoSEQ Assay was used for sequencing of TCRbeta CDR3 regions. The immuneACCESS repertoire file appears here via TCRdb, limited to in-frame rearrangements. These files lack a portion of the clones; in checked studies, under half of the deficit traces to unresolved V genes, and the cause of the others is not known. For this sample the table gives around 30,000 clones, of which roughly 80% were detected only once. 2.6% of the sample belongs to the ten largest clones.

The trial excluded patients who had a history of autoimmune disease or who were on systemic immunosuppression. Peripheral blood for TCR sequencing was drawn from every dose cohort at baseline, at cycle 4 day 1 and at cycle 7 day 1. Samples came from an open-label, multicenter, first-in-human phase I dose-escalation trial of ivuxolimab. Adults with locally advanced or metastatic head and neck squamous cell, hepatocellular, melanoma or renal cell carcinoma were enrolled in the trial. CD4+ and CD8+ T cells were sorted separately from peripheral blood before TCR sequencing. The entry originates in a study of OX40 agonist ivuxolimab in advanced cancers. At the level of the whole study: Ivuxolimab was a fully human IgG2 agonistic monoclonal antibody targeting the costimulatory receptor OX40 (CD134). Of the 50 or so patients in dose escalation, 19 had hepatocellular carcinoma, about 15 had melanoma, 9 had renal cell carcinoma and 9 had head and neck cancer. The paper describes the monotherapy dose-escalation part (N of about 54 patients) of the phase I trial of ivuxolimab. A male proportion of nearly 85% and a mean age of 60 years, ranging from 23 to 79, were recorded for the dose-escalation cohort. Partial responses were achieved by three dose-escalation patients, of whom one had hepatocellular carcinoma and two had cutaneous melanoma. Intravenous ivuxolimab was administered to patients every 2 weeks at six dose levels: 0.01, 0.1, 0.3, 1.5, 3 and 10 mg/kg. Prior anti-PD-1, anti-PD-L1 or anti-CTLA-4 therapy was permitted, and 30% to 45% of dose-escalation patients had received checkpoint inhibitors. Peripheral TCRbeta sequencing was intended to test whether TCR sequence diversity was altered and clonal T-cell expansion was caused by ivuxolimab. What the work shows at the level of the full study, not this receptor alone: Partial responders in the 0.1-3.0 mg/kg groups had among the lowest normalized peripheral clonal expansion, especially among CD8+ T cells. At doses of 0.1 to 3.0 mg/kg, clonal expansion of both CD4+ and CD8+ T cells in blood was seen between baseline and week 6. On average, CD8+ T cells showed more expanded clones than CD4+ T cells after ivuxolimab. Antigen specificity was not determined for the clonally expanded peripheral T cells. Low levels of normalized T-cell clonal expansion were also seen in some nonresponding patients.

The sample in question was CD4+ or CD8+ T cells sorted from blood, obtained in a trial of the OX40 agonist ivuxolimab. This sequence originates from an adult with an advanced solid tumor such as melanoma, head and neck, liver or kidney cancer. The chain is made from TRBV25-1 and TRBJ1-2, and 12 bases in between align with TRBD1. The CDR3 corresponds to CASSEWLPGQGAFGYTF. The nucleotides are TGTGCCAGCAGTGAATGGTTGCCGGGACAGGGGGCTTTTGGCTACACCTTC.